The text below deals with one T cell receptor beta chain. What it binds is not known. This entry comes from a study of CD8 T cells in Susac syndrome. CD8+ and CD4+ T cells were negatively isolated; TEMRA cells were FACS-enriched. Overall study findings and caveats: CD4+ T cell repertoires in Susac syndrome lacked clonal expansion.

RNA was extracted with the RNeasy kit, and a quantity of roughly 0.5 to 1 ug was reverse transcribed using random hexamers. The CDR3 of TCR beta was amplified by immunoSEQ multiplex PCR across 54 Vbeta and 13 Jbeta. MiXCR, applied by TCRdb to the immunoSEQ multiplex PCR reads, yields one record per CDR3 protein. The sample has more than 150,000 distinct CDR3 sequences, approximately 95% seen once. This TCR came from a human donor with Susac syndrome. Sequencing was carried out using CD4+ T cells from PBMCs.

The CDR3 here is CASSQWGTSGVETQYF. The CDR3 nucleotides read TGTGCCAGCAGCCAATGGGGAACTAGCGGGGTCGAGACCCAGTACTTC. The chain combines TRBV14 with TRBJ2-5; 10 bases map to TRBD2. The germline V gene has CDR1 SGHDN and CDR2 FVKESK. The CDR3 consists of 16 residues. Trimming removed 2 bases from V and 5 bases from J; junction bases left unmatched: 8.